This T cell receptor beta chain was found in a study of cytomegalovirus exposure and HLA in healthy donors. Germline loops: CDR1 MNHEY, CDR2 SMNVEV (reference sequence). The CDR3 runs to 16 residues. J lost 5 bases, V lost 5 bases, and 8 bases had no gene match. The PCR contained 60 Vbeta and 13 Jbeta primers. TCRdb keeps only in-frame clones here, not all; method: immunoSEQ multiplex PCR. The table lists about 170,000 clones. Healthy donors of bone marrow made up the group. General study points: HLA restriction was apparent for most CMV-associated TCR beta chains in a later analysis. In vitro assays verified that a few CMV-associated chains recognized CMV antigens specifically. It was 150 to 200 TCR beta chains that were listed as cytomegalovirus-associated.

In the case of this clone: Its specificity is unknown.

Sequencing used PBMCs. The chain couples TRBV27 to TRBJ2-2, with 10 bases that match TRBD2. The source of this sequence is a woman aged 18-29 years in good health and CMV-seropositive. The DNA of the CDR3 is TGTGCCAGCAGTATTGGGACTAGCGCGGCTACCGGGGAGCTGTTTTTT. Amino acid sequence: CASSIGTSAATGELFF.